What follows are 18 T cell receptor beta chains derived from one specimen sequenced in a study of human T cells and chemical hapten exposure. The template was total RNA from unfractionated whole blood. TCRdb called the 5' RACE reads again in MiXCR, with one record for every CDR3 protein. The sample shows about 110,000 distinct CDR3 sequences, roughly a fifth of them seen only once. Receptor source: a human donor in good health.

The chain recombines TRBV28 with TRBJ1-1, with TRBD1 matching 8 bases. CDR3 length: 16 amino acids. V gave up 3 bases and J gave up 5 bases; unmatched junction bases: 11. The germline V gene has CDR1 MDHEN and CDR2 SYDVKM. CDR3 sequence: CASSFLPADRGTEAFF. CDR3 DNA sequence: TGTGCCAGCAGTTTTCTTCCTGCCGACAGGGGAACTGAAGCTTTCTTT.

The V call is TRBV5-1, the J call TRBJ2-1; 9 nucleotides agree with TRBD2. V trimming: 4 bases; J trimming: 3 bases; junction bases outside the gene matches: 8. Germline CDR1 reads SGHRS; CDR2 reads YFSETQ. CDR3 size: 16 residues. CDR3 nucleotides: TGCGCCAGCAGCCTGAGCCCTAGCGGGGTCTACAATGAGCAGTTCTTC. Translation gives CASSLSPSGVYNEQFF.

The chain uses TRBV7-8 and TRBJ1-4; maybe TRBD1 (5 bases). V was trimmed by 1 base and J by 8 bases, leaving 14 bases between them. CDR1 and CDR2 from the germline V gene are SGHVS and FQNEAQ. This CDR3 region has 15 residues. CDR3 coding DNA: TGTGCCAGCAGCTTAGGTAACAGGTTGGACGAAAAACTGTTTTTT. Its translation: CASSLGNRLDEKLFF.

The chain joins TRBV28 to TRBJ2-7; a possible D gene is TRBD2 (6 bases). The CDR3 spans 15 residues. V was clipped by 2 bases and J by 2 bases, with 13 bases between them. CDR1 is MDHEN, CDR2 SYDVKM, per germline. The DNA of the CDR3 is TGTGCCAGCAGTTTAAGCGGGCAGGTGACCTACGAGCAGTACTTC. Translating it yields CASSLSGQVTYEQYF.

J is TRBJ2-7 and V is TRBV12-3 or TRBV12-4; TRBD2 is a possible D gene (7 bases). V was trimmed by 3 bases and J by 1 base, leaving 10 bases between them. The CDR3 runs 14 residues. The CDR3 region is CASSFRGGSYEQYF. The CDR3 nucleotides read TGTGCCAGCAGTTTTAGGGGGGGGTCCTACGAGCAGTACTTC.

In its sample, this clonotype was seen a few times. This chain joins TRBV12-3 or TRBV12-4 and TRBJ1-5, with D possibly TRBD1 on 6 matching bases. CDR3 size: 16 residues. V was trimmed by 3 bases and J by 3 bases, leaving 15 bases between them. For the CDR3, the DNA is TGTGCCAGCAGTTTGGCCCCAGGGGCCCCCAATCAGCCCCAGCATTTT. It codes for CASSLAPGAPNQPQHF.

A few counts support this clonotype. J is TRBJ2-6 and V is TRBV2; D is undetermined. The V gene's germline CDR1 is SNHLY and CDR2 FYNNEI. The CDR3 has 12 amino acids. V dropped 5 bases and J dropped 5 bases, with 4 bases sitting between them. The CDR3 DNA is TGTGCCAGCAGTCGATGGGCCAACGTCCTGACTTTC. Protein: CASSRWANVLTF.

There are a few counts of this clonotype. The chain recombines TRBV5-1 with TRBJ2-3, with unresolved D. This CDR3 is 13 amino acids long. Looked up from germline, CDR1 is SGHRS and CDR2 is YFSETQ. Trimming pared 4 bases from V and 3 bases from J, leaving 9 bases between. In DNA form, the CDR3 reads TGCGCCAGCAGCGAAGGGATAACAGATACGCAGTATTTT. Protein: CASSEGITDTQYF.

V gene TRBV7-6 combines with J gene TRBJ1-6; D is uncertain. This CDR3 region has 14 residues. Germline assignment: CDR1 SGHVS and CDR2 FNYEAQ. Between the trimmed V and J ends, which lost 5 bases and 10 bases, there was a span of 15 bases. Here the CDR3 reads CASSAIGLPSPLHF. In DNA, the CDR3 is TGTGCCAGCAGCGCCATAGGGCTTCCGTCACCCCTCCACTTT.

This clonotype has a handful of counts. This rearrangement joins TRBV28 to TRBJ2-7, with D possibly TRBD1 on 5 matching bases. Per the germline V gene, CDR1 is MDHEN and CDR2 is SYDVKM. The CDR3 runs to 15 residues. V dropped 3 bases and J dropped 0 bases, with 12 bases sitting between them. DNA of the CDR3: TGTGCCAGCAGTTTGACCCAGGGTTCCTCCTACGAGCAGTACTTC. Its translation: CASSLTQGSSYEQYF.

This chain links TRBV18 with TRBJ2-5; D remains ambiguous. The V end lost 3 bases, the J end lost 2 bases, and 4 bases lay between the germline ends. CDR3 size: 12 residues. Germline assignment: CDR1 KGHSH and CDR2 LQKENI. In nucleotides, the CDR3 is TGTGCCAGCTCACCCTCACAAGAGACCCAGTACTTC. Translated: CASSPSQETQYF.

The chain couples TRBV5-8 to TRBJ2-7, with unresolved D. Trimming took off 0 bases at V and 8 bases at J, with 12 bases between the two ends. CDR1 is SGHTS and CDR2 is YDEGEE in the germline V gene. The CDR3 has 13 residues. The DNA for the CDR3 is TGTGCCAGCAGCTTGGGACCGGCGGAAAAGCAGTACTTC. As protein: CASSLGPAEKQYF.

The chain's CDR3 is CSATGQAPDYNSPLHF. In DNA form, the CDR3 reads TGCAGTGCTACCGGACAGGCCCCTGATTATAATTCACCCCTCCACTTT. The chain combines TRBV20-1 with TRBJ1-6; TRBD1 matches at 7 bases. V gave up 4 bases and J gave up 4 bases; unmatched junction bases: 10. Germline values: CDR1 DFQATT, CDR2 SNEGSKA (reference sequence). There are 16 residues in the CDR3.

The rearrangement links TRBV5-6 to TRBJ2-1; D uncertain. The CDR3 is made up of 13 amino acids. Germline loops: CDR1 SGHDT, CDR2 YYEEEE. V was trimmed by 1 base and J by 6 bases, leaving 8 bases between them. CDR3 region: CASSLRTTNEQFF. The CDR3 DNA is TGTGCCAGCAGCTTGCGGACCACCAATGAGCAGTTCTTC.

This chain joins TRBV13 and TRBJ2-7, with D possibly called TRBD1 or TRBD2 (5 bases each). Germline-derived CDR1 and CDR2 are PRHDT and FYEKMQ (reference sequence). Between the trimmed V and J ends, which lost 4 bases and 0 bases, there was a span of 13 bases. The CDR3 has 15 residues. The CDR3 reads CASSSGPSSSYEQYF. DNA for the CDR3: TGTGCCAGCAGCTCGGGACCCTCAAGCTCCTACGAGCAGTACTTC.

This clonotype showed up just a few times. This chain uses TRBV9 with TRBJ2-1; D not resolved. V was trimmed by 0 bases and J by 8 bases, leaving 9 bases between them. Germline V gene data show CDR1 as SGDLS and CDR2 as YYNGEE. The CDR3 is 13 amino acids. The CDR3 loop is CASSVASADEQFF. DNA of the CDR3: TGTGCCAGCAGCGTAGCTAGTGCCGATGAGCAGTTCTTC.

This clonotype has more than one count but fewer than ten. The chain carries TRBV20-1 and TRBJ2-7, with D possibly being TRBD2 (6 bases). Germline V gene data show CDR1 as DFQATT and CDR2 as SNEGSKA (reference sequence). With 5 bases removed from V and 6 bases from J, the gap between germline ends came to 17 bases. CDR3 length equals 13 residues. The CDR3 DNA is TGCAGTGCTGGAGGGGACGGGGTGTTCGAGCAGTACTTC. As protein: CSAGGDGVFEQYF.

Only a few counts were recorded for this clonotype. The chain couples TRBV5-6 to TRBJ1-2; D is unresolved. The germline gives CDR1 SGHDT, CDR2 YYEEEE. The CDR3 loop spans 14 amino acids. Trimming removed 7 bases at V and 8 bases at J, with 21 bases between. The CDR3 sequence: CASGFWDSRGGYTF. DNA for the CDR3: TGTGCCAGCGGATTCTGGGATTCCCGAGGGGGCTACACCTTC.